The next 12 T cell receptor beta chains were all read from a single sample in a study of blood T cell repertoires in COVID-19. Assay used: immunoSEQ multiplex PCR; TCRdb lists only in-frame clones, some missing. The profile shows approximately 100,000 clones, roughly 80% of them singletons. The specimen was peripheral blood. These receptors came from a woman aged 55-69 years with acute or convalescent COVID-19.

V gene TRBV6-6 combines with J gene TRBJ2-7; TRBD2 might be the D (5 bases). The germline CDR1 and CDR2 sequences are MNHNY and SVGAGI (reference sequence). This CDR3 has 14 residues. Trimming shortened V by 2 bases and J by 4 bases, and 12 bases separated the two germline ends. In nucleotides, the CDR3 is TGTGCCAGCAGTTACGGCGCGGGCCGATACGAGCAGTACTTC. Translation gives CASSYGAGRYEQYF.

The rearrangement uses TRBV9 and TRBJ2-5, with TRBD2 matching over 12 bases. Germline values: CDR1 SGDLS, CDR2 YYNGEE. V shed 3 bases and J 5 bases; nucleotides not matched to a gene: 5. The CDR3 covers 15 residues. The chain's CDR3 is CASSASGGEGETQYF. The CDR3 DNA sequence: TGTGCCAGCAGCGCTAGCGGGGGGGAGGGGGAGACCCAGTACTTC.

The count of this clone is one. V gene TRBV15 combines with J gene TRBJ1-4; 7 bases fit TRBD1. J lost 7 bases, V lost 0 bases, and 8 bases had no gene match. The CDR3 contains 16 residues. In germline, CDR1 is LNHNV, CDR2 YYDKDF (reference sequence). This chain's CDR3 is CATSREARGWGEKLFF. The CDR3 DNA sequence: TGTGCCACCAGCAGAGAGGCCAGGGGGTGGGGTGAAAAACTGTTTTTT.

CDR3 nucleotide sequence: TGTGCCACCAGTGCAGGGGGGACCTACGAGCAGTACTTC. Protein: CATSAGGTYEQYF. This chain joins TRBV24-1 and TRBJ2-7; TRBD1 is a possible D gene (7 bases). V gave up 5 bases and J gave up 2 bases, with 9 bases separating them. From germline, CDR1 is KGHDR and CDR2 SFDVKD. The CDR3 extends over 13 amino acids.

This clone has more than one count but fewer than ten. The V call is TRBV11-3, the J call TRBJ1-1; no clear D gene. This CDR3 comprises 13 residues. Between the trimmed V and J ends, which lost 5 bases and 0 bases, there was a span of 7 bases. Germline V gives CDR1 SGHNT, CDR2 YENEEA. CDR3 nucleotides: TGTGCCAGCAGCCTACTTATGAACACTGAAGCTTTCTTT. It translates to CASSLLMNTEAFF.

The chain employs TRBV30 and TRBJ1-6, with D hard to call. Germline values: CDR1 GTSNPN, CDR2 SVGIG (reference sequence). V lost 3 bases to trimming and J lost 10 bases, with 10 bases between them. The CDR3 sequence is 12 residues long. CDR3 nucleotides: TGTGCCTGGAGGAGTGGTATCTCACCCCTCCACTTT. Its translation is CAWRSGISPLHF.

The V call is TRBV29-1, the J call TRBJ1-1; D perhaps matches TRBD1 (6 bases). Germline V CDR1 and CDR2: SQVTM, ANQGSEA. V was clipped by 6 bases and J by 2 bases, with 13 bases between them. The length of the CDR3 is 13 residues. This chain's CDR3 is CSVEAGANTEAFF. CDR3 coding DNA: TGCAGCGTGGAGGCAGGGGCAAACACTGAAGCTTTCTTT.

This clone showed up just a few times. The gene calls are TRBV23-1 and TRBJ1-2; TRBD1 aligns across 7 bases. TRBV23-1 is assigned to the ORF class and has an uncertain function. CDR3 length equals 14 residues. The ends lost 4 bases at V and 4 bases at J; junction bases unmatched: 6. CDR3: CASSPGGISYGYTF. Here the CDR3 DNA reads TGCGCCAGCAGTCCAGGGGGTATCTCCTATGGCTACACCTTC.

The chain carries TRBV28 and TRBJ1-2, with D perhaps matching TRBD1 (5 bases). CDR1 MDHEN and CDR2 SYDVKM come from the germline V gene. The CDR3 totals 13 residues. The ends were cut back, 1 base at V and 8 bases at J, with 11 bases in the middle. The CDR3 DNA reads TGTGCCAGCAGTTTATCAGGGTCCCCAGGCTACACCTTC. Protein product: CASSLSGSPGYTF.

The chain joins TRBV19 to TRBJ2-2, with D possibly TRBD1 on 6 matching bases. Trimming stripped 3 bases from V and 1 base from J, with 9 bases between. The CDR3 contains 15 residues. CDR1 and CDR2 from the germline V gene are LNHDA and SQIVND (reference sequence). The CDR3 DNA reads TGTGCCAGTAGTATTGGACAGTTGAACACCGGGGAGCTGTTTTTT. It encodes CASSIGQLNTGELFF.

V and J are TRBV5-1 and TRBJ2-5; the D is unclear. The V gene lost 0 bases and the J gene lost 5 bases, with 8 bases spanning the gap. CDR3 length: 13 residues. Per the germline V gene, CDR1 is SGHRS and CDR2 is YFSETQ. This CDR3 is CASSLAGFETQYF. As DNA, the CDR3 is TGCGCCAGCAGCTTGGCCGGTTTCGAGACCCAGTACTTC.

This rearrangement joins TRBV3-1 (or the pseudogene TRBV3-2) to TRBJ1-1; D remains unclear. Trimming stripped 7 bases from V and 0 bases from J, with 15 bases between. There are 15 residues in the CDR3. Germline V lookup: CDR1 LGHDT, CDR2 YNNKEL (reference sequence). The CDR3 region is CASTPGLQLNTEAFF. CDR3 nucleotides: TGTGCCAGCACCCCTGGGCTACAGTTGAACACTGAAGCTTTCTTT.